This TCR beta chain was sequenced during a study of CD8 T cells in Susac syndrome. Healthy donors matched for age and sex were used as controls. Germline V gene lookup returns CDR1 DFQATT and CDR2 SNEGSKA (reference sequence). This CDR3 has 14 amino acids. Trimming took 5 bases from V and 0 from J, leaving 14 bases between them. Random-hexamer reverse transcription was applied to roughly 0.5 to 1 ug RNA. TCRdb re-analysed the immunoSEQ multiplex PCR reads in MiXCR, keeping a single row per CDR3 protein. The sample includes 150,000 to 200,000 distinct CDR3 sequences, around 94% of them seen just once. The origin of this receptor is a human donor in good health. The rearrangement links TRBV20-1 to TRBJ2-7; D is uncertain. The sequenced sample was CD4+ T cells from PBMCs. The CDR3 sequence: CSAAPGFSSYEQYF. Written as DNA, the CDR3 is TGCAGTGCTGCCCCGGGTTTTAGCTCCTACGAGCAGTACTTC.